Listed below are T cell receptor beta chains from one sample, sequenced in a study of OX40 agonist ivuxolimab in advanced cancers. Clones were sequenced by immunoSEQ multiplex PCR, and TCRdb holds only the in-frame ones, with some missing. Of 73,000 or so clones listed, roughly 86% were seen once; the top ten hold over 0.65%. This specimen was CD4+ or CD8+ T cells sorted from blood, taken in a trial of the OX40 agonist ivuxolimab. The receptors were gathered from an adult with an advanced solid tumor such as melanoma, head and neck, liver or kidney cancer. Both conserved end residues are part of each CDR3. D genes are given only for firm matches.

TRBD2	TRBV10-3	TRBJ2-5	TGTGCCACCAAAGGGACTAGCGGAAATCAAGAGACCCAGTACTTC	CATKGTSGNQETQYF
.	TRBV30	TRBJ1-1	TGTGCCTGGAGTGGCCAGGGAAACACTGAAGCTTTCTTT	CAWSGQGNTEAFF
TRBD2	TRBV6-1	TRBJ2-7	TGTGCCAGCAGTGCCGGGGGGGGTTACGAGCAGTACTTC	CASSAGGGYEQYF
TRBD2	TRBV10-2	TRBJ2-2	TGCGCCAGCAGTGAGGGAGCGGGGGGGAACACCGGGGAGCTGTTTTTT	CASSEGAGGNTGELFF
TRBD1	TRBV5-6	TRBJ1-2	TGTGCCAGCAGCACCTGGACAGGGGTTGGCTACACCTTC	CASSTWTGVGYTF
.	TRBV25-1	TRBJ2-3	TGTGCCAGCAGTGTAGGATCCGGGATTGGCACAGATACGCAGTATTTT	CASSVGSGIGTDTQYF
.	TRBV4-1	TRBJ2-2	TGCGCCAGCAGCCCCTACACCAACACCGGGGAGCTGTTTTTT	CASSPYTNTGELFF
TRBD2	TRBV9	TRBJ2-5	TGTGCCAGCAGCGCCGGACTAGCGGGAGTGGGAAGGCGAGAGACCCAGTACTTC	CASSAGLAGVGRRETQYF
.	TRBV9	TRBJ2-7	TGTGCCAGCAGCGTAGGCCAGGGTTTAAACGAGCAGTACTTC	CASSVGQGLNEQYF
.	TRBV5-1	TRBJ2-1	TGCGCCAGCAGCTTTAGTAGCGGAACCTACAATGAGCAGTTCTTC	CASSFSSGTYNEQFF
.	TRBV6-1	TRBJ1-5	TGTGCCAGCAGGTATTATAGCAATCAGCCCCAGCATTTT	CASRYYSNQPQHF
.	TRBV4-1	TRBJ2-7	TGCGCCAGCAGCCAAGGGGGGCGGTTGGGTTACGGACAGTACTTC	CASSQGGRLGYGQYF
.	TRBV25-1	TRBJ1-4	TGTGCCAGCAGTGATCGGAGGGGAGGGAATGAAAAACTGTTTTTT	CASSDRRGGNEKLFF
.	TRBV30	TRBJ1-2	TGTGCCTGGAGTTCGTGGGCGGGTGGCTACACCTTC	CAWSSWAGGYTF
TRBD2	TRBV9	TRBJ2-3	TGTGCCAGCAGCATACTAGCGGGGGGCACAGATACGCAGTATTTT	CASSILAGGTDTQYF
TRBD1	TRBV2	TRBJ1-6	TGTGCCAGCAGCCCAGCTGACAGGGAATATTCACCCCTCCACTTT	CASSPADREYSPLHF
TRBD1	TRBV14	TRBJ2-7	TGTGCCAGCAGCCAAGATTGGGGACAGGGCGAGCCCGAGCAGTACTTC	CASSQDWGQGEPEQYF
.	TRBV27	TRBJ1-1	TGTGCCAGCAGTTTCCCAGGGGCGAATTCTGAAGCTTTCTTT	CASSFPGANSEAFF
TRBD1	TRBV28	TRBJ2-7	TGTGCCAGCACCTTAGGGGACAGGGGACTTTTGGCGCAGTACTTC	CASTLGDRGLLAQYF
.	TRBV7-2	TRBJ1-3	TGTGCCAGCAGCTTATTCCCAAGGTCAGCCTTGTCTGGAAACACCATATATTTT	CASSLFPRSALSGNTIYF
TRBD2	TRBV5-3	TRBJ2-5	TGTGCCACCCCTCCCCCTAGCGGCCAAGAGACCCAGTACTTC	CATPPPSGQETQYF
TRBD2	TRBV28	TRBJ2-7	TGTGCCAGCAGTTCAGGGACTAGCGGGGCACGCGAGCAGTACTTC	CASSSGTSGAREQYF
.	TRBV30	TRBJ1-2	TGTGCCTGGTCAACAGGTTATGGCTACACCTTC	CAWSTGYGYTF
.	TRBV11-3	TRBJ1-1	TGTGCCAGCAGCTTATCCCCCGTCACTGAAGCTTTCTTT	CASSLSPVTEAFF
TRBD2	TRBV27	TRBJ2-5	TGTGCCAGCAGCGGGTCTAGCGGGGGGACCCAGTACTTC	CASSGSSGGTQYF
TRBD2	TRBV19	TRBJ2-3	TGTGCCAGTAAAACTAGCGGACCCACAGATACGCAGTATTTT	CASKTSGPTDTQYF